The entry below gives a single T cell receptor (beta chain) sequence along with its context. Its cognate antigen is unknown. The data are from a study of cytomegalovirus exposure and HLA in healthy donors. General study findings and limits: Researchers left out some V segments, among them TRBV6-2 and TRBV6-3, as indistinguishable. Reported performance of the classifier showed diagnosis of cytomegalovirus status with high specificity and sensitivity. A list of about 180 TCR beta chains associated with cytomegalovirus was given. Many donors shared some public TCRs, even though most TCR sequences were rare.

V was shortened by 4 bases and J by 0 bases, with 16 bases between the two germline ends. Germline V gene sequence: CDR1 SGHTA, CDR2 FQGNSA. The CDR3 covers 17 residues. In the PCR, 60 Vbeta and 13 Jbeta primers were used. Method: immunoSEQ multiplex PCR; TCRdb's copy keeps in-frame clones and lacks some. This table has 110,000 to 150,000 clones, 79% appearing once. The V call is TRBV7-2, the J call TRBJ2-1, with D possibly matching TRBD1 (5 bases). This sequence originates from a man aged 18 to 29 in good health and CMV-seronegative. The sequenced sample was PBMCs. In DNA form, the CDR3 reads TGTGCCAGCAGCTCCCGACAGACAACCATCTCCTACAATGAGCAGTTCTTC. Its protein is CASSSRQTTISYNEQFF.